This TCR beta chain was sequenced in a study of shared clonotypes between healthy human individuals. Study findings and constraints: A reduction in generation probabilities was seen for non-shared clonotypes relative to those shared by all four donors. Compared with memory subsets, naive subsets generally had larger estimated richness. Researchers sampled blood only, noting tissue repertoires likely differ.

V was clipped by 2 bases and J by 4 bases, with 5 bases between them. This CDR3 region has 13 residues. Per germline, CDR1 SGHTA and CDR2 FQGTGA. Naive CD8 cells lacked CD45RO and underwent positive selection for CCR7, leaving out terminally differentiated effector memory CD45RA+ cells. Note on this clone: Its antigen is not identified.

Replicate PCRs for sorted subsets used about 200 ng DNA; this equaled 30,000 to 35,000 T cell genomes. The assay was immunoSEQ multiplex PCR, and TCRdb's table has in-frame clones only and misses some. This table holds about 820,000 clones, over 90% found once. The chain joins TRBV7-3 to TRBJ2-2; D gene unclear. The sequence was collected from a man aged 30-40 years in good health. Sequenced sample: naive CD8+ T cells sorted from blood. This chain's CDR3 is CASSLWGTGELFF. CDR3 in DNA: TGTGCCAGCAGCTTATGGGGCACCGGGGAGCTGTTTTTT.